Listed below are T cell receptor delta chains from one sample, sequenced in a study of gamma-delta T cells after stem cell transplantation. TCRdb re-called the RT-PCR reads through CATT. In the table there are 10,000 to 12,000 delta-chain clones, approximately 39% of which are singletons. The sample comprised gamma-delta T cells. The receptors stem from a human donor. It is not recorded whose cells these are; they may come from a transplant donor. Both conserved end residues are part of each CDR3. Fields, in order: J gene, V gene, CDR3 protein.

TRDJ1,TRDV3,CACIGSYEPYWGIRAYTDKLIF
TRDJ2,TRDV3,CASSPWGIPLTAQLFF
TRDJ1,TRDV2,CACDTVPYGGYSLHTDTLIF
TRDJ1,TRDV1,CALGGPSILMGDTRDKLIF
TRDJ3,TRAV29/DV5,CAASAFWGIPWDTRQMFF
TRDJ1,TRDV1,CALGERSVFLPYTDKLIF
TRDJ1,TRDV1,CALGEPPFRRSVLGDHKLIF
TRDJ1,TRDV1,CALGEQPPYCGIRKLIF
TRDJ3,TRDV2,CACDTLYWGIRCAISWATRQMFF
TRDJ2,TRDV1,CALGGPRFPRYWGGYLTAQLFF
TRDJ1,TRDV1,CALGEGGPPLVIWGSKYTDKLIF
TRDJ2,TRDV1,CALGDDLRNYWVRRTFQLFF
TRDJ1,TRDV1,CALGFPELPHRYWGTLYTDKLIF
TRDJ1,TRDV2,CACDNGEWGDDTDKLIF
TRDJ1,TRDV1,CALGERSPSGTGGYGYTDKLIF
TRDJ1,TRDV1,CALGVARGGTYWGIPYRMYTDKLIF